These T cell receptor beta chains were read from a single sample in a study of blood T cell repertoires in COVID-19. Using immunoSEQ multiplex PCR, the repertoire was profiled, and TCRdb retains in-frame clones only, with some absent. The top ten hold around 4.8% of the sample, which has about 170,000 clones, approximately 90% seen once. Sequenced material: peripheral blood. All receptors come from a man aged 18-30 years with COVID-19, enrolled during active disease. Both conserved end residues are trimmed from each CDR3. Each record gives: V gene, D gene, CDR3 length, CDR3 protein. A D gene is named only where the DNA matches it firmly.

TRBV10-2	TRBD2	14	AALDRTSGYTDTQY
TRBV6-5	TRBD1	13	ASSYSDRGSGELF
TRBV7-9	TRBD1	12	ASSYRGRHGELF
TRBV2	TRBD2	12	ASGKGLAGGGQY
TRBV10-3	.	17	AIGKGGPLSYISGNTIY
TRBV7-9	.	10	ASSPQGNTIY
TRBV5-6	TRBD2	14	ASSFGAGGPGETQY
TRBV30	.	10	AWSPSSSEAF
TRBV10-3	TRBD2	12	ATGTSKVGNEQF
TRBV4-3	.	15	ASSQEVQEFSGNTIY
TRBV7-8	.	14	ASSLAEGLGNTEAF
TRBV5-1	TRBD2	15	ASSLRTSGSRWDTQY
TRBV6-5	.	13	ASSLHESVTDTQY
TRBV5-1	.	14	ASSLGSSSSYNEQF
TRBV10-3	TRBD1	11	AGRDRDFYGYT
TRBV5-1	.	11	ATGETGPYEQY
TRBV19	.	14	ASSTAREWAYNEQF
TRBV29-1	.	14	SVRLGGPSSYNEQF
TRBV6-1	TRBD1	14	ASSATGGAGPYEQY
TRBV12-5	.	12	ASGLSPSNEKLF
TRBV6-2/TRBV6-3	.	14	ASSSPTGERSYEQY
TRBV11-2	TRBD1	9	ASSLGGQVR
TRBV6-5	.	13	ASSLGLLSTDTQY
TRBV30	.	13	AWTKEAEGTDTQY
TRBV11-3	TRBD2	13	ASSRGLAGEGEQF
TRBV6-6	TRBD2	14	ASRTFSGSLRNEQF
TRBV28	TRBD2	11	ASRGGSFYEQY
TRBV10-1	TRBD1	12	ASSDDRAPLEQF
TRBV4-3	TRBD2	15	ASSQDLGSGRAGELF
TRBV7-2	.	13	ASSSLRASGNTIY
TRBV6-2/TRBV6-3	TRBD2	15	ASSPLRSGRASGEQY
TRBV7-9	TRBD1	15	ASSLVWDRGRGTEAF
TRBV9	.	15	ASSPQRGGNSGNTIY
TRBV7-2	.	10	ASSLGGIYTF
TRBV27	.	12	ASSLRSGMSPLH
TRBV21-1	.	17	ASSKVGRTSGSSFYEQY
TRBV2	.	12	ASITREHSYEQY
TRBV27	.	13	ASTPWGRGVGEQY
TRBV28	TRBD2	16	ASSSISLTSGPPLEQY
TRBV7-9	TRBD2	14	ASSPLAGRGKETQY
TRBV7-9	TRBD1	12	ASSNGQGTTEAF
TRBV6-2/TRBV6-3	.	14	ASSYLATGLPYEQY